The TCR beta chain under discussion was sequenced for a study of tumor and adjacent non-tumor tissue in lung cancer. This clonotype was counted once. Antigen: not known. Losses at the gene ends were 5 bases for V and 7 bases for J; bases not matched to a gene: 9. The CDR3 is 14 amino acids. Germline V gene lookup returns CDR1 SGHRS and CDR2 YFSETQ. The template was RNA from unsorted bulk tissue. Distant lung tissue was collected more than 3 cm away from the tumor edge. A modified ARM-PCR protocol with three rounds of nested PCR amplified TCRbeta. TCRdb processed the multiplex PCR reads anew with MiXCR; each CDR3 protein has one entry. This sample has 90,000 to 110,000 distinct CDR3 sequences; 60% to 70% occur once, and the top ten carry roughly 19%. Study outcomes and limitations: Patients with more diverse tumor TCRs had worse survival.

This sequence originates from a man aged 55 to 70 with non-small cell lung cancer. This chain joins TRBV5-1 and TRBJ2-3; 8 bases align to TRBD2. The specimen sequenced was distant non-tumor lung tissue. The chain's CDR3 is CASRLFSGTNTQYF. The CDR3, as DNA: TGCGCCAGCAGGTTGTTTAGCGGGACAAATACGCAGTATTTT.